A selection of T cell receptor beta chains follows, all from one sample in a study of OX40 agonist ivuxolimab in advanced cancers. Profiling relied on immunoSEQ multiplex PCR, and the TCRdb table lists in-frame clones only, not all of them. The sample shows over 70,000 clones, roughly 88% of them seen only once. The starting material was CD4+ or CD8+ T cells sorted from blood, obtained in a trial of the OX40 agonist ivuxolimab. The receptors here all came from an adult with an advanced solid tumor such as melanoma, head and neck, liver or kidney cancer. Each CDR3 is given with its conserved first and last residue. D genes are given only for firm matches. The size entry is marked missing in some rows and otherwise reads once, few, many or a size class.

CDR3aa: CASSSPPSSYEQYF; v_gene: TRBV5-1; d_gene: NA; abundance: NA
CDR3aa: CASGGDNNYGYTF; v_gene: TRBV5-8; d_gene: NA; abundance: NA
CDR3aa: CASSGGLALETQYF; v_gene: TRBV5-6; d_gene: NA; abundance: once
CDR3aa: CASSMTQIGTSSYNSPLHF; v_gene: TRBV19; d_gene: NA; abundance: NA
CDR3aa: CASSLAMGAPTNEKLFF; v_gene: TRBV5-4; d_gene: NA; abundance: NA
CDR3aa: CASRRGDVPGTNEKLFF; v_gene: TRBV5-4; d_gene: NA; abundance: NA
CDR3aa: CASSQPRSWAPNTEAFF; v_gene: TRBV19; d_gene: NA; abundance: NA
CDR3aa: CASSPRTGGDGYTF; v_gene: TRBV14; d_gene: TRBD1; abundance: NA
CDR3aa: CASSYSGQGEKLFF; v_gene: TRBV6-5; d_gene: NA; abundance: NA
CDR3aa: CASSIMGSGTDTQYF; v_gene: TRBV19; d_gene: NA; abundance: NA
CDR3aa: CASSLGPIGRGAYEQYF; v_gene: TRBV7-6; d_gene: NA; abundance: NA
CDR3aa: CATAVKRNNEQFF; v_gene: TRBV7-8; d_gene: NA; abundance: NA
CDR3aa: CASLDRPSGANVLTF; v_gene: TRBV6-5; d_gene: NA; abundance: NA
CDR3aa: CASSLDEGVGGYTF; v_gene: TRBV11-2; d_gene: NA; abundance: NA
CDR3aa: CASSVGQATFLYSGNTIYF; v_gene: TRBV19; d_gene: TRBD1; abundance: NA
CDR3aa: CASSSQTSGGETQYF; v_gene: TRBV7-2; d_gene: TRBD2; abundance: NA
CDR3aa: CASSLAEGVYEQYF; v_gene: TRBV11-2; d_gene: NA; abundance: few
CDR3aa: CAISESERSGSKNIQYF; v_gene: TRBV10-3; d_gene: NA; abundance: NA
CDR3aa: CASSGADGSLAQHF; v_gene: TRBV9; d_gene: NA; abundance: once
CDR3aa: CASSPSGGTYNEQFF; v_gene: TRBV6-4; d_gene: TRBD2; abundance: once
CDR3aa: CASSLASTGSGANVLTF; v_gene: TRBV7-2; d_gene: NA; abundance: once
CDR3aa: CASDRGTEAFF; v_gene: TRBV6-6; d_gene: TRBD1; abundance: NA
CDR3aa: CATFSGGADNEQFF; v_gene: TRBV10-2; d_gene: TRBD2; abundance: NA
CDR3aa: CASSMGQGGYNSPLHF; v_gene: TRBV19; d_gene: TRBD1; abundance: NA
CDR3aa: CATTDPNYEQYF; v_gene: TRBV27; d_gene: NA; abundance: NA
CDR3aa: CASSFRTGKGLLGQYF; v_gene: TRBV7-8; d_gene: NA; abundance: NA
CDR3aa: CAWRGTGTRGEKLFF; v_gene: TRBV30; d_gene: TRBD1; abundance: NA
CDR3aa: CASGLPRGGASEAFF; v_gene: TRBV12-5; d_gene: NA; abundance: NA
CDR3aa: CASNTGSYGYTF; v_gene: TRBV19; d_gene: NA; abundance: NA
CDR3aa: CASSTLAGGSYEQYF; v_gene: TRBV5-6; d_gene: TRBD2; abundance: NA
CDR3aa: CASSFRQAQETQYF; v_gene: TRBV2; d_gene: NA; abundance: NA
CDR3aa: CASRARRGPNQPQHF; v_gene: TRBV19; d_gene: NA; abundance: NA
CDR3aa: CASSFSGQLTYEQYF; v_gene: TRBV27; d_gene: NA; abundance: NA
CDR3aa: CASSEAQAPRYEQYF; v_gene: TRBV6-1; d_gene: NA; abundance: NA
CDR3aa: CASGKIAGGVTYEQYF; v_gene: TRBV5-1; d_gene: TRBD2; abundance: NA
CDR3aa: CASSPLDSQETQYF; v_gene: TRBV27; d_gene: NA; abundance: once
CDR3aa: CASSDRGNQPQHF; v_gene: TRBV28; d_gene: TRBD1; abundance: NA
CDR3aa: CASSPAETQYF; v_gene: TRBV11-2; d_gene: NA; abundance: NA